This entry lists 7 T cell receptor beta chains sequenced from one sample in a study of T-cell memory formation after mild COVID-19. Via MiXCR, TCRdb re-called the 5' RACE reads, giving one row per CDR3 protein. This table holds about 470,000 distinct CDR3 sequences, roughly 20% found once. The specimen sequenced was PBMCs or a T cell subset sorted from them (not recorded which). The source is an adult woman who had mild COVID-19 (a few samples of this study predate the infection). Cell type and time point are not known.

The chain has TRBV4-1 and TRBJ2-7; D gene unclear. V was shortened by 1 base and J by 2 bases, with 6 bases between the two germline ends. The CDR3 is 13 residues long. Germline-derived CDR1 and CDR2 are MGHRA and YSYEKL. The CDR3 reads CASSQVAAYEQYF. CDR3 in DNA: TGCGCCAGCAGCCAAGTGGCTGCCTACGAGCAGTACTTC.

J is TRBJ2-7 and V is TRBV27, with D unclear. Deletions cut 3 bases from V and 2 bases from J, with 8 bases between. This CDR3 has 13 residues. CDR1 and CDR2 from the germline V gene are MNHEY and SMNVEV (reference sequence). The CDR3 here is CASSFKGTYEQYF. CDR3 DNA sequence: TGTGCCAGCAGTTTTAAGGGCACCTACGAGCAGTACTTC.

CDR3 DNA: TGCAGCGTAAAGGGGCAGGGAAGCTACGAGCAGTACTTC. Translating it yields CSVKGQGSYEQYF. The chain combines TRBV29-1 with TRBJ2-7, with D tentatively TRBD1 (5 bases). There are 13 residues in the CDR3. Germline values: CDR1 SQVTM, CDR2 ANQGSEA. Trimming removed 6 bases from V and 3 bases from J, with 15 bases in between.

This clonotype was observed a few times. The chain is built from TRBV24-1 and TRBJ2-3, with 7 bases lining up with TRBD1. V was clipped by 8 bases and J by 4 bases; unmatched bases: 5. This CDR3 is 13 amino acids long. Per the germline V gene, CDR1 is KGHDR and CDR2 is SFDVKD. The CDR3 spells CATTDGQADTQYF. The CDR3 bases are TGTGCCACCACCGACGGACAGGCAGATACGCAGTATTTT.

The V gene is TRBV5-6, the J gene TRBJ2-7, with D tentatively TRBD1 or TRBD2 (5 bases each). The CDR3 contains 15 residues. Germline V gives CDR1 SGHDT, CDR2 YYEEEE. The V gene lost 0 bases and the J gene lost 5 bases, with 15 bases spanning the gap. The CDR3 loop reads CASSLDSGGLDEQYF. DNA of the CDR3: TGTGCCAGCAGCTTGGACTCTGGGGGTCTGGACGAGCAGTACTTC.

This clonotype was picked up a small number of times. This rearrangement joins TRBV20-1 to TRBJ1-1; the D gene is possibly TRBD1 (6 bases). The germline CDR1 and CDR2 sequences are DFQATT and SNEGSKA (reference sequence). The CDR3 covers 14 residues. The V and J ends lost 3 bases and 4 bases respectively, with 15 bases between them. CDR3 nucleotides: TGCAGTGCTAGTAGACCGGGGGCGGGCACTGAAGCTTTCTTT. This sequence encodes CSASRPGAGTEAFF.

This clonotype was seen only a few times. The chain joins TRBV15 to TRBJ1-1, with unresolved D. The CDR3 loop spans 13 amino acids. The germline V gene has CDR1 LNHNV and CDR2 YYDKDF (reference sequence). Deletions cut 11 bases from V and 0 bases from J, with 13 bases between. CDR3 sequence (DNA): TGTGCCGCCACCGGCACCGTGAACACTGAAGCTTTCTTT. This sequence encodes CAATGTVNTEAFF.